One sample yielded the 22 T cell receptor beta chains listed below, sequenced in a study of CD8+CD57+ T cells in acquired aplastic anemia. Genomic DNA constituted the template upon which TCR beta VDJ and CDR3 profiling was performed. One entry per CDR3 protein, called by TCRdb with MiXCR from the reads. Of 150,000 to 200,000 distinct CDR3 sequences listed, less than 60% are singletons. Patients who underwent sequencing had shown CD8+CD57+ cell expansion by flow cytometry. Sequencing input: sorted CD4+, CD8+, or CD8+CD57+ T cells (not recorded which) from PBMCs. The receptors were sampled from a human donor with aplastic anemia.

The CDR3 loop is CASSTSNTRRDTQYF. CDR3 bases: TGTGCCAGCAGCACTAGCAATACTAGGCGGGATACGCAGTATTTT. This chain uses TRBV12-3 or TRBV12-4 with TRBJ2-3; perhaps TRBD2 as D (6 bases). This CDR3 is 15 amino acids long. Trimming pared 6 bases from V and 6 bases from J, leaving 19 bases between.

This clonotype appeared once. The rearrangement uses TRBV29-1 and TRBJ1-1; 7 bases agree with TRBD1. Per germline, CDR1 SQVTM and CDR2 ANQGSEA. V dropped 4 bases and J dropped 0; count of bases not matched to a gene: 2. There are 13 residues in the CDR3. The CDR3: CSVGDRLNTEAFF. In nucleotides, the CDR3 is TGCAGCGTTGGGGACAGATTGAACACTGAAGCTTTCTTT.

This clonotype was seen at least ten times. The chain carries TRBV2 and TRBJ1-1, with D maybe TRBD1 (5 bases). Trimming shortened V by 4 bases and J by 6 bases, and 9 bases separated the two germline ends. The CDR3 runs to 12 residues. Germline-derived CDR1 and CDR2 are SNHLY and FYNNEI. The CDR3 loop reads CASSGGVAEAFF. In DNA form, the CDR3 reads TGTGCCAGCAGTGGAGGGGTCGCTGAAGCTTTCTTT.

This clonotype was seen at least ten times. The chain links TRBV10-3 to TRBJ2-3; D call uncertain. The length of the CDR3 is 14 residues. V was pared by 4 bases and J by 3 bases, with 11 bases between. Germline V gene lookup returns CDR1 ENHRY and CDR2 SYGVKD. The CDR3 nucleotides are TGTGCCATCAGTGGATGGCTATCAACAGATACGCAGTATTTT. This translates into CAISGWLSTDTQYF.

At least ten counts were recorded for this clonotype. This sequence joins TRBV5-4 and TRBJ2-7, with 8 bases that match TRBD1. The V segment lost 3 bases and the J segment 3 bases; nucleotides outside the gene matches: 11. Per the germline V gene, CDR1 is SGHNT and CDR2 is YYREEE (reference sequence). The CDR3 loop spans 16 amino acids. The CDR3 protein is CASSSIGQGRLYEQYF. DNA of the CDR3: TGTGCCAGCAGCTCTATAGGACAGGGACGTCTCTACGAGCAGTACTTC.

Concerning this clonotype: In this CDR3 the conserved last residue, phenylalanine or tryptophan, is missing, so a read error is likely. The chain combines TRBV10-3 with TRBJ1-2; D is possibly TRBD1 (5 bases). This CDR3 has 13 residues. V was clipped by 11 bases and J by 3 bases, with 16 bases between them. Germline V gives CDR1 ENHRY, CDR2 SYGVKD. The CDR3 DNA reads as TGTGCCCTCGGCGGAGGCAGGGACTATGGCTACACCCTC. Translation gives CALGGGRDYGYTL.

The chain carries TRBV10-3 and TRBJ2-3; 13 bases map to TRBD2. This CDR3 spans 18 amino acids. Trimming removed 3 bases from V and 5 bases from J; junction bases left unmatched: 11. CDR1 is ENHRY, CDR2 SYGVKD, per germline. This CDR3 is CAISDYEGTSGKVDTQYF. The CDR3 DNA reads TGTGCCATCAGTGATTACGAGGGGACTAGCGGGAAGGTAGATACGCAGTATTTT.

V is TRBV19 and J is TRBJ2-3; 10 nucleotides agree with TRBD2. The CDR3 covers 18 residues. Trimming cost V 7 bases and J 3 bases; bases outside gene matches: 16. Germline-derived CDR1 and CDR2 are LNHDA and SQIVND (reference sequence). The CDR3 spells CASTIGLAGVSRTDTQYF. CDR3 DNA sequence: TGTGCCAGTACCATCGGGCTAGCGGGGGTCAGTAGGACAGATACGCAGTATTTT.

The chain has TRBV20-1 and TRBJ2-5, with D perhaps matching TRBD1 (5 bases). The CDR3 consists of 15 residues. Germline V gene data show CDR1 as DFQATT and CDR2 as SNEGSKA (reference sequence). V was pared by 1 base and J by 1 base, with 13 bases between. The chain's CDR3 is CSARAATDIQETQYF. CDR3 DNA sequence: TGCAGTGCTAGAGCGGCGACAGATATCCAAGAGACCCAGTACTTC.

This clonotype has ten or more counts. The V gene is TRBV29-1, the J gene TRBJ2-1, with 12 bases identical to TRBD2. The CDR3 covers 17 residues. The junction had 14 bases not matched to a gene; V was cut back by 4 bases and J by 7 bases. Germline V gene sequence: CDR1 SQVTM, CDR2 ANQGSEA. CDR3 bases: TGCAGCGTTGTCACTAGCGGGGGGCCCGGGGGCTTAAATGAGCAGTTCTTC. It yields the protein CSVVTSGGPGGLNEQFF.

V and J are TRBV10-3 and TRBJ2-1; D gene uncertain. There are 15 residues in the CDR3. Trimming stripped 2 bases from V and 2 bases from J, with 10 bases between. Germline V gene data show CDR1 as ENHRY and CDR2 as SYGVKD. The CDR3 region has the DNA TGTGCCATCAGTGAGAATCAGCTAGCCTACAATGAGCAGTTCTTC. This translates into CAISENQLAYNEQFF.

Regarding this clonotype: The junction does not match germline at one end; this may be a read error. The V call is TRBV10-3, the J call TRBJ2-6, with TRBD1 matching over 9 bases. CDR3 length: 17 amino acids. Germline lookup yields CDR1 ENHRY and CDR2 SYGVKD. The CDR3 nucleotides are TGTGCCAGCAGTTTACAGGGGGCTCTCCCTGGGGCCAACGTCCTGACTTTC. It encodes CASSLQGALPGANVLTF.

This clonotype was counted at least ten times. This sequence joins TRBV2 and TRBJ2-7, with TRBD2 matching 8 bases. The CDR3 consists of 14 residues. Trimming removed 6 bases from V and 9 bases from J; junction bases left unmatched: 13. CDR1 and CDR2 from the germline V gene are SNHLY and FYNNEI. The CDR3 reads CASRNLREGVRQYF. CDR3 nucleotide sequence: TGTGCCAGCAGGAACCTCCGGGAGGGGGTTAGGCAGTACTTC.

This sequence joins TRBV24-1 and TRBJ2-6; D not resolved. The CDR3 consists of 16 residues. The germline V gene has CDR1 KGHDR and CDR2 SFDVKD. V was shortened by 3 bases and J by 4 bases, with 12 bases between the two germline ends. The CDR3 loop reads CATSDAGPLGANVLTF. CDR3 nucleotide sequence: TGTGCCACCAGTGATGCAGGACCTCTCGGGGCCAACGTCCTGACTTTC.

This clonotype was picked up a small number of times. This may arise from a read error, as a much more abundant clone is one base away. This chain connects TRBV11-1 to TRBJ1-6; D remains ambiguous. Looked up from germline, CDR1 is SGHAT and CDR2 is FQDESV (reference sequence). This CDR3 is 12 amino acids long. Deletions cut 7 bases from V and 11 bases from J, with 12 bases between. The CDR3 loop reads CASTTGNPPLHF. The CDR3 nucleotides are TGTGCCAGCACTACCGGCAATCCACCCCTCCACTTT.

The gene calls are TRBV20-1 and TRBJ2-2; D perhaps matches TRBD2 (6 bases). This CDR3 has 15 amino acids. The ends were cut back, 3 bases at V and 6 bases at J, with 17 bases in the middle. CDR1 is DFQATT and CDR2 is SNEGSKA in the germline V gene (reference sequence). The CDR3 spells CSARPGLRFAGELFF. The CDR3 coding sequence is TGCAGTGCTAGGCCTGGACTACGTTTTGCCGGGGAGCTGTTTTTT.

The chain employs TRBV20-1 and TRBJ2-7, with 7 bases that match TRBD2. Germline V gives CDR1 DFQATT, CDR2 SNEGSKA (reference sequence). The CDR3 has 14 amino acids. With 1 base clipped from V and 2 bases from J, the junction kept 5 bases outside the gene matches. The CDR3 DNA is TGCAGTGCTAGAGGTCAGGGAGGGACCTACGAGCAGTACTTC. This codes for CSARGQGGTYEQYF.

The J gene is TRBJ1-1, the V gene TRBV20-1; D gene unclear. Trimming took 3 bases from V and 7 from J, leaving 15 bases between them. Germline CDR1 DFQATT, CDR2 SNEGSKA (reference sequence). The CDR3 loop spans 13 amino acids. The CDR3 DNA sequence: TGCAGTGCTAGGTCCCCGGAAGGCAGTGAAGCTTTCTTT. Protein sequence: CSARSPEGSEAFF.

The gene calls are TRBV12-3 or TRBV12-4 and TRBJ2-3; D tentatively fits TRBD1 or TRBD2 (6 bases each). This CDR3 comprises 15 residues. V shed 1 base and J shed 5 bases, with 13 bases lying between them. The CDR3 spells CASSLVGGVGDTQYF. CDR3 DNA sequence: TGTGCCAGCAGTTTAGTGGGGGGCGTTGGAGATACGCAGTATTTT.

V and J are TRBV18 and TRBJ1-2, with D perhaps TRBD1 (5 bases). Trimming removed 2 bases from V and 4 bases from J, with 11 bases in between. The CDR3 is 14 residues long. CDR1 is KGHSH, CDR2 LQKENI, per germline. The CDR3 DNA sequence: TGTGCCAGCTCACCAGAGGGACGGATCTATGGCTACACCTTC. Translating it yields CASSPEGRIYGYTF.

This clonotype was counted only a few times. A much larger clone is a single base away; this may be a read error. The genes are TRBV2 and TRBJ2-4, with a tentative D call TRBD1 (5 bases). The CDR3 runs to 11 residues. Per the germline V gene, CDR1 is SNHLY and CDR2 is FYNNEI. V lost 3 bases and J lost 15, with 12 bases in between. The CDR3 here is CASSDWGRVYF. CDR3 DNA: TGTGCCAGCAGTGACTGGGGCAGGGTGTACTTC.

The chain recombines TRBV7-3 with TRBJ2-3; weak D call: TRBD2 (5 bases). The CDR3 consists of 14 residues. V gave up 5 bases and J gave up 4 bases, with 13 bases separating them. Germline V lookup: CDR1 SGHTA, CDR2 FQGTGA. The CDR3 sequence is CASSLSGSPDTQYF. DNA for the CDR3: TGTGCCAGCAGCCTTTCTGGGAGCCCAGATACGCAGTATTTT.